This T cell receptor (beta chain) emerged from a study of shared clonotypes between healthy human individuals. Trimming cost V 3 bases and J 6 bases, with 16 bases left between them. CDR3 length: 14 amino acids. Germline lookup yields CDR1 SGHRS and CDR2 YFSETQ. Comment on this clone: The target antigen is unknown.

The study, taken as a whole, reports: Clonotype sharing among donors was expected to depend on sequencing depth.

The donors were adults (healthy and HIV-negative) with no recent acute infections or vaccinations. Sequencing used immunoSEQ multiplex PCR; TCRdb keeps in-frame clones, though not all of them. The data show millions of clones, with around nine tenths seen just once and over 0.12% held by the top ten. This TCR was recovered from a man younger than 35 in good health. The source material was naive CD4+ T cells sorted from blood. Documented subset: CD45RA+ positively selected. This chain uses TRBV5-1 with TRBJ2-7; perhaps TRBD2 as D (5 bases). The CDR3 reads CASSWRVGVSEQYF. The CDR3 DNA reads TGCGCCAGCAGCTGGCGGGTCGGCGTGAGCGAGCAGTACTTC.